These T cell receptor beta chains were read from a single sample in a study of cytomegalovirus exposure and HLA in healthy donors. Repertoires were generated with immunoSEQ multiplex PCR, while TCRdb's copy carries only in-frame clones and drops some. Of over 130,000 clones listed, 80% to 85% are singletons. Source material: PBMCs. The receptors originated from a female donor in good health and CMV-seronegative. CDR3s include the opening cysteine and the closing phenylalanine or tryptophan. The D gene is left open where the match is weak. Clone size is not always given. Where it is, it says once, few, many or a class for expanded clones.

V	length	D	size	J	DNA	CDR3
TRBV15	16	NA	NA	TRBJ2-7	TGTGCCACCAGCAGAGATCCTCGGCCCAGGGGCTACGAGCAGTACTTC	CATSRDPRPRGYEQYF
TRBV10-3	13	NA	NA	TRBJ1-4	TGTGCCATCAGTGGAGCAGGGGTGGAAAAACTGTTTTTT	CAISGAGVEKLFF
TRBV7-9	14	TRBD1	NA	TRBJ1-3	TGTGCCAGCAGCTTCCGGGACAGGGCAGACACCATATATTTT	CASSFRDRADTIYF
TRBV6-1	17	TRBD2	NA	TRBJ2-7	TGTGCCAGCAGTGAGGGGACTAGCGGGAGATACATATACGAGCAGTACTTC	CASSEGTSGRYIYEQYF
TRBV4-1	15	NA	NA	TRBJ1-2	TGCGCCAGCAGCCAGGACTCAGGACGAAACTATGGCTACACCTTC	CASSQDSGRNYGYTF
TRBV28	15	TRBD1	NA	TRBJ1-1	TGTGCCAGCAGTTCGCCTACAGGGGGCAAAGTTGAAGCTTTCTTT	CASSSPTGGKVEAFF
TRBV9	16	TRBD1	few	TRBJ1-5	TGTGCCAGCAGCGTCGGAAAGGGGGCAGACAATCAGCCCCAGCATTTT	CASSVGKGADNQPQHF
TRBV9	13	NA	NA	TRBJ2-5	TGTGCCAGCAGCCCTACCCCGGGAGAGACCCAGTACTTC	CASSPTPGETQYF
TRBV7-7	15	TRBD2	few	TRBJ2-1	TGTGCTAGCAGCCCTCCGGGCGGGAGTTACAATGAGCAGTTCTTC	CASSPPGGSYNEQFF
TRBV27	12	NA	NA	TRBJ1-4	TGTGCCAGACCGAACGGGGGGGAAAAACTGTTTTTT	CARPNGGEKLFF
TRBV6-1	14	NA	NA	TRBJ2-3	TGTGCCAGCAGTGATGGGGGGACTTTCAATACGCAGTATTTT	CASSDGGTFNTQYF
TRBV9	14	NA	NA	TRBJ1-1	TGTGCCAGCAGCGTAGGTTCAGGGTCGACTGAAGCTTTCTTT	CASSVGSGSTEAFF
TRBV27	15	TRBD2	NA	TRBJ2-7	TGTGCCAGCTCTATTTCACTAGCGCTCTCCTACGAGCAGTACTTC	CASSISLALSYEQYF
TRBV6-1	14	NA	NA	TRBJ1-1	TGTGCCAGCAGCGCCTTGAGGGCGAACACTGAAGCTTTCTTT	CASSALRANTEAFF
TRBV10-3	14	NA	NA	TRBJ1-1	TGTGCCATCAGGGCGCCAGGGGTTGGCACTGAAGCTTTCTTT	CAIRAPGVGTEAFF
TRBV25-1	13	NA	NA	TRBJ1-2	TGTGCCAGCAAATGGGACACGGCTTATGGCTACACCTTC	CASKWDTAYGYTF
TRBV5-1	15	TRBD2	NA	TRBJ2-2	TGCGCCAGTACTAGCGTCATGCCGAACACCGGGGAGCTGTTTTTT	CASTSVMPNTGELFF
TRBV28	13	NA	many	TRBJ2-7	TGTGCCAGCAGTTTTGGACAGACCCCTTGGCAGTACTTC	CASSFGQTPWQYF
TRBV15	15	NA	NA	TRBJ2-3	TGTGCCACCAGCAGAGATGGTAGAATCACAGATACGCAGTATTTT	CATSRDGRITDTQYF
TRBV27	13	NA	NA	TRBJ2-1	TGTGCCAGCAGTTTGGCGGGCAGGTATGAGCAGTTCTTC	CASSLAGRYEQFF
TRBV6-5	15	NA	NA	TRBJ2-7	TGTGCCAGCAGTTACTCGGTGGGGAGGTTGTACGAGCAGTACTTC	CASSYSVGRLYEQYF
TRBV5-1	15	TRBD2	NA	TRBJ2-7	TGCGCCAGCAGCCCGGGACTAGCGGATTCTTACGAGCAGTACTTC	CASSPGLADSYEQYF